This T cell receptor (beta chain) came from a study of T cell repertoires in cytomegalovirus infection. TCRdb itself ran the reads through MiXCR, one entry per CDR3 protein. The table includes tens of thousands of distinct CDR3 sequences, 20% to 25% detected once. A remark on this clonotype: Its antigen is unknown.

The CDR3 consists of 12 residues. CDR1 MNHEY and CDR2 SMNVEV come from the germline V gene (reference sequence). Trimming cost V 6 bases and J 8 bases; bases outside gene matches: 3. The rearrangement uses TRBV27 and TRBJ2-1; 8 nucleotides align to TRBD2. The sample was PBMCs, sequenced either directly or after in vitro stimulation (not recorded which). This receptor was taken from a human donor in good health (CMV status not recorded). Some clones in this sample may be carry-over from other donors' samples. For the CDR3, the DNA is TGTGCCAGCAGCTCAGCGGGGGATGAGCAGTTCTTC. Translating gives CASSSAGDEQFF.